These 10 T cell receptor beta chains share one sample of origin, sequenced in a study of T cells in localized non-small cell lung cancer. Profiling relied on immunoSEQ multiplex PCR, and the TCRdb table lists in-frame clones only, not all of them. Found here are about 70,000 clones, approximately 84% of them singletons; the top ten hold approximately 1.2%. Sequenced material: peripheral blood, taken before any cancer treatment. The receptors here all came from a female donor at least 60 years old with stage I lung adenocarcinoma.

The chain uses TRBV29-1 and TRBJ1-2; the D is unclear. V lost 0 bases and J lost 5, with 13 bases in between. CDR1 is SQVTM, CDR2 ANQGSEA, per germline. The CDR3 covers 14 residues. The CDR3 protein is CSVEDWGRRYGYTF. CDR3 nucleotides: TGCAGCGTTGAAGATTGGGGAAGGAGGTATGGCTACACCTTC.

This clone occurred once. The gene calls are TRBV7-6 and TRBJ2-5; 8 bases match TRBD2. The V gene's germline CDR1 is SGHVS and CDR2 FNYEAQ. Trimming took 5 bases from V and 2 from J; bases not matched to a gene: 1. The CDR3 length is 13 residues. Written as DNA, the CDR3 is TGTGCCAGCAGCCGGGGGGGGCAAGAGACCCAGTACTTC. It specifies CASSRGGQETQYF.

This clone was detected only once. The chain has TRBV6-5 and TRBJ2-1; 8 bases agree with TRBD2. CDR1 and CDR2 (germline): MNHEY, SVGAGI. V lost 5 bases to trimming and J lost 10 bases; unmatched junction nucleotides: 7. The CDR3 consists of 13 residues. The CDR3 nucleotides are TGTGCCAGCAGTCCTCACCGGGGGGGGGAGCAGTTCTTC. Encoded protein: CASSPHRGGEQFF.

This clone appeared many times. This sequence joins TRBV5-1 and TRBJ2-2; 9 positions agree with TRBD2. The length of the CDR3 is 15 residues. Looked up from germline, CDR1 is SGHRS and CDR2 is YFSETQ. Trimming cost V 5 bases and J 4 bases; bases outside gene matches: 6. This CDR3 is CASSFNSGSTGELFF. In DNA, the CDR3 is TGCGCCAGCAGTTTCAATAGCGGGAGCACCGGGGAGCTGTTTTTT.

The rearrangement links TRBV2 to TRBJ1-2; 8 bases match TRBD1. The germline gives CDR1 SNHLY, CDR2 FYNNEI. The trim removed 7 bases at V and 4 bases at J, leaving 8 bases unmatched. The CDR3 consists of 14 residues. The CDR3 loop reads CASKGTQGGYGYTF. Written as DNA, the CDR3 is TGTGCCAGCAAAGGGACACAGGGGGGCTATGGCTACACCTTC.

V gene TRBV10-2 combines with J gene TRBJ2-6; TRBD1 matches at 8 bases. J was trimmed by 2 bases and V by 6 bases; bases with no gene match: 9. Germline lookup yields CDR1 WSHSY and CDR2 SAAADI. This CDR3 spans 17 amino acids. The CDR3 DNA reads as TGCGCCAGCAGCCCCGACAGGGGTGTCACTGGGGCCAACGTCCTGACTTTC. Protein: CASSPDRGVTGANVLTF.

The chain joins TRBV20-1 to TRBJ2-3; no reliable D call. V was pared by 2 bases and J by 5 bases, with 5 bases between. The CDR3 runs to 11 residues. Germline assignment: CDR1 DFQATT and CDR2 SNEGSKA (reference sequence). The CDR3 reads CSARFGDTQYF. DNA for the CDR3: TGCAGTGCTAGATTTGGAGATACGCAGTATTTT.

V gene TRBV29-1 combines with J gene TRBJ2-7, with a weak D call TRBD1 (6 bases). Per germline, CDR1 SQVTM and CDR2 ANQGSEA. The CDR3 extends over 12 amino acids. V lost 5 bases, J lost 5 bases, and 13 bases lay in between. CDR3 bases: TGCAGCGTTTACAGGGAGAGCGACGAGCAGTACTTC. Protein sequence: CSVYRESDEQYF.

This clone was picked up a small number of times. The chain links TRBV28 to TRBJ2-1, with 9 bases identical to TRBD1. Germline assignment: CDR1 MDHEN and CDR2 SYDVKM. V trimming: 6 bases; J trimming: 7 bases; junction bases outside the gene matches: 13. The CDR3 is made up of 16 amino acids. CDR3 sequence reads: CASSPIPGQGSNEQFF. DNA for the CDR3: TGTGCCAGCAGCCCGATCCCGGGACAGGGATCTAATGAGCAGTTCTTC.

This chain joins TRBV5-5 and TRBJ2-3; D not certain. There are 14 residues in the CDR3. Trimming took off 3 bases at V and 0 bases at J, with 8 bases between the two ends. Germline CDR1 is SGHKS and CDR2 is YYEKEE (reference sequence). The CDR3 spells CASSSPASTDTQYF. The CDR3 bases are TGTGCCAGCAGCTCCCCAGCCAGCACAGATACGCAGTATTTT.